This T cell receptor (beta chain) was sequenced in a study of CXCR3-negative and CXCR3-positive naive CD8 T cells. Study-wide findings and caveats: Comparably high diversity was seen in both naive subsets, and much lower diversity in memory CD8+ cells. Similar TRBV-TRBJ gene usage was seen in naive CXCR3-negative and CXCR3-positive cells, but not in memory cells. With CXCR3 expression partially decreased after cryopreservation, most assays relied on fresh PBMCs. Against CXCR3-negative naive cells, CXCR3-positive naive cells showed more hydrophobic TRB CDR3s.

Concerning this clonotype: Its antigen is not identified.

Identification of naive CD8+ T cells rested on CD45RO-CCR7+CD27+CD95- status. The CDR3 contains 18 residues. Germline V gene lookup returns CDR1 SGHTA and CDR2 FQGTGA. TRB cDNA libraries were made by UMI-labeled 5' RACE. TCRdb re-analyzed the 5' RACE reads; it lists each CDR3 protein once, without DNA. The listing contains about 150,000 distinct CDR3 sequences. This chain connects TRBV7-3 to TRBJ1-1. The TCR was taken from a human donor in good health. Some clones in this sample may be carry-over from other donors' samples. The sequencing sample was made of naive CXCR3+ CD8+ T cells from blood. Sample subset: CD45RO-CCR7+CD27+CD95- naive CD8+ T cells expressing CXCR3 (TNR3+). The CDR3 is CASSSIRGGPGRDTEAFF.